This entry is about one TCR beta chain. Its antigen is currently unknown. TCR beta VDJ and CDR3 profiling used genomic DNA as template. A single record per CDR3 protein comes from TCRdb applying MiXCR to the reads. This repertoire shows more than 150,000 distinct CDR3 sequences, 45% to 60% found once; its top ten account for over 10%. Trimming removed 0 bases from V and 7 bases from J, with 7 bases in between. Germline V CDR1 and CDR2: LGHNA, YSLEER. CDR3 length equals 13 residues. The entry originates in a study of CD8+CD57+ T cells in acquired aplastic anemia. Study as a whole: Isolated CD4+ and CD8+ cells, once sorted, yielded DNA averaging about 3.4 ug. Study results and caveats: Around 27 sequences, all CD8+ CDR3, were shared between patients and controls.

Whoever was chosen for sequencing had shown CD8+CD57+ cell expansion by flow cytometry. None of the patients had been given any therapy when their blood was sampled. The clonotype comes from a human donor with aplastic anemia. The sequencing sample was made of sorted CD4+, CD8+, or CD8+CD57+ T cells (not recorded which) from PBMCs. The chain has TRBV4-3 and TRBJ1-5; no clear D. CDR3 loop: CASSQDSGQPQHF. DNA for the CDR3: TGCGCCAGCAGCCAAGATAGCGGACAGCCCCAGCATTTT.